These 8 T cell receptor beta chains came from one sample sequenced in a study of Ad26.COV2.S vaccination and SARS-CoV-2 variants. Treatment given: around 19 received Ad26.COV2.S at low or high dose, single or two shots; about 5 received placebo; per-sample allocation not given. Specimen acquisition occurred on day 63 following the initial vaccine or placebo injection. Using immunoSEQ multiplex PCR, the repertoire was profiled, and TCRdb retains in-frame clones only, with some absent. The sample contains a few hundred thousand clones, roughly 90% of which appear only once. Sequencing used peripheral blood, obtained in a trial of Ad26.COV2.S vaccine versus placebo. The receptors derive from a person between 18 and 60 years old who received the Ad26.COV2.S COVID-19 vaccine or a placebo.

This clone has just one count. V is TRBV14 and J is TRBJ2-7; 9 bases line up with TRBD1. Germline CDR1 and CDR2: SGHDN and FVKESK. The CDR3 runs to 15 residues. Losses at the gene ends were 1 base for V and 1 base for J; bases not matched to a gene: 2. The CDR3, as DNA: TGTGCCAGCAGCCAAGGGACAGGGGTTTCCTACGAGCAGTACTTC. This codes for CASSQGTGVSYEQYF.

J is TRBJ1-5 and V is TRBV28; D is perhaps TRBD1 (6 bases). This CDR3 spans 16 amino acids. CDR1 is MDHEN and CDR2 is SYDVKM in the germline V gene. The V end lost 7 bases, the J end lost 11 bases, and 27 bases lay between the germline ends. In nucleotides, the CDR3 is TGTGCCAGCATTAGTTCCGGGACACTGAGCCATTTGGCCCAGCATTTT. Translating it yields CASISSGTLSHLAQHF.

V and J are TRBV5-1 and TRBJ2-3; D call uncertain. V was pared by 2 bases and J by 2 bases, with 9 bases between. This CDR3 spans 14 amino acids. Germline V CDR1 and CDR2: SGHRS, YFSETQ. CDR3 sequence reads: CASSLTPFTDTQYF. In DNA form, the CDR3 reads TGCGCCAGCAGCTTAACCCCTTTCACAGATACGCAGTATTTT.

This sequence joins TRBV25-1 and TRBJ2-1; D not resolved. Germline V gene sequence: CDR1 MGHDK, CDR2 SYGVNS. V lost 1 base to trimming and J lost 0 bases, with 7 bases between them. The CDR3 is 15 residues long. CDR3 coding DNA: TGTGCCAGCAGTGAATCGTTTCTCTCCTACAATGAGCAGTTCTTC. As protein: CASSESFLSYNEQFF.

This chain connects TRBV29-1 to TRBJ1-3; D might be TRBD1 (6 bases). This CDR3 contains 14 residues. Per the germline V gene, CDR1 is SQVTM and CDR2 is ANQGSEA. Trimming removed 6 bases from V and 0 bases from J, with 12 bases in between. The CDR3, as DNA: TGCAGCGTGGGGGCCCCCAACTCTGGAAACACCATATATTTT. The encoded protein is CSVGAPNSGNTIYF. Based on the CDR3 plus reference TRBV29-1 and TRBJ1-3, the full variable domain is SAVISQKPSRDICQRGTSLTIQCQVDSQVTMMFWYRQQPGQSLTLIATANQGSEATYESGFVIDKFPISRPNLTFSTLTVSNMSPEDSSIYLCSVGAPNSGNTIYFGEGSWLTVV.

This clone showed up just a few times. The chain joins TRBV12-3 or TRBV12-4 to TRBJ1-2, with D maybe TRBD1 (6 bases). Trimming took 6 bases from V and 8 from J, leaving 16 bases between them. This CDR3 has 13 amino acids. The CDR3 loop is CASSLTGIEGYTF. DNA of the CDR3: TGTGCCAGCAGCTTAACAGGGATTGAGGGCTACACCTTC.

Concerning this clone: The sample holds other DNA sequences that translate to the same CDR3. CDR3 region: CASSVTTDTQYF. CDR3 nucleotide sequence: TGTGCCAGCAGCGTGACGACAGATACGCAGTATTTT. The rearrangement links TRBV9 to TRBJ2-3, with D uncertain. The CDR3 consists of 12 residues. V lost 2 bases and J 3 bases, leaving 4 bases between the germline ends. From germline, CDR1 is SGDLS and CDR2 YYNGEE.

This rearrangement joins TRBV4-3 to TRBJ2-1; 11 bases match TRBD2. CDR1 and CDR2 from the germline V gene are LGHNA and YSLEER. V trimming: 0 bases; J trimming: 6 bases; junction bases outside the gene matches: 16. The CDR3 sequence is 20 residues long. CDR3 in DNA: TGCGCCAGCAGCCAAGATCCTACCCGGATACTAGCGGGGGATCGCAATGAGCAGTTCTTC. Translated, it gives CASSQDPTRILAGDRNEQFF.